One and the same sample provided the 15 T cell receptor beta chains below, sequenced in a study of blood T cell repertoires in COVID-19. Libraries were prepared by immunoSEQ multiplex PCR; TCRdb keeps only in-frame clonotypes and omits some of them. The sample shows 250,000 or so clones, under 95% of them seen only once. Sequenced material: PBMCs or T cells enriched from blood (not recorded which). All receptors come from a man aged 40-49 years who had been exposed to COVID-19.

The rearrangement joins TRBV25-1 to TRBJ1-1; D unclear. The V gene lost 0 bases and the J gene lost 0 bases, with 8 bases spanning the gap. The CDR3 covers 15 residues. Germline CDR1 reads MGHDK; CDR2 reads SYGVNS. This CDR3 is CASSEYRALNTEAFF. The CDR3 region has the DNA TGTGCCAGCAGTGAATATAGAGCTTTGAACACTGAAGCTTTCTTT.

The V call is TRBV30, the J call TRBJ2-1, with 8 nucleotides matching TRBD2. Unmatched junction bases numbered 3, after V lost 2 bases and J lost 3 bases. This CDR3 region has 14 residues. From germline, CDR1 is GTSNPN and CDR2 SVGIG (reference sequence). The CDR3 reads CAWSPSGHYNEQFF. CDR3 in DNA: TGTGCCTGGAGTCCTAGCGGGCACTACAATGAGCAGTTCTTC.

This clone has a single count. This chain uses TRBV30 with TRBJ2-1; 12 nucleotides align to TRBD2. V lost 4 bases and J lost 7; bases outside the gene matches: 5. The germline V gene has CDR1 GTSNPN and CDR2 SVGIG (reference sequence). The CDR3 has 14 residues. The chain's CDR3 is CAWKTSGSRNEQFF. DNA for the CDR3: TGTGCCTGGAAGACTAGCGGGAGTAGAAATGAGCAGTTCTTC. The full variable domain, its missing parts supplied by reference TRBV30 and TRBJ2-1, is SQTIHQWPATLVQPVGSPLSLECTVEGTSNPNLYWYRQAAGRGLQLLFYSVGIGQISSEVPQNLSASRPQDRQFILSSKKLLLSDSGFYLCAWKTSGSRNEQFFGPGTRLTVL.

The chain couples TRBV5-5 to TRBJ2-2; 7 bases line up with TRBD1. CDR1 and CDR2 from the germline V gene are SGHKS and YYEKEE (reference sequence). Trimming removed 4 bases from V and 1 base from J; junction bases left unmatched: 7. CDR3 length: 16 amino acids. CDR3 in amino acids: CASSLTGTENTGELFF. The CDR3 DNA sequence: TGTGCCAGCAGCCTGACCGGGACAGAGAACACCGGGGAGCTGTTTTTT. Filled out from reference TRBV5-5 and TRBJ2-2, the complete variable domain reads DAGVTQSPTHLIKTRGQQVTLRCSPISGHKSVSWYQQVLGQGPQFIFQYYEKEERGRGNFPDRFSARQFPNYSSELNVNALLLGDSALYLCASSLTGTENTGELFFGEGSRLTVL.

J is TRBJ1-2 and V is TRBV6-1; possible D gene TRBD1, 6 bases. V shed 3 bases and J shed 0 bases, with 14 bases lying between them. There are 16 residues in the CDR3. The V gene's germline CDR1 is MNHNS and CDR2 SASEGT. The CDR3: CASSETGPNPNYGYTF. The CDR3, as DNA: TGTGCCAGCAGTGAGACAGGCCCCAACCCTAACTATGGCTACACCTTC.

In DNA form, the CDR3 reads TGTGCCAGCAGTTTGAGCCTCCTCCAGGGTCTCGAGCAGTTCTTC. Amino acid sequence: CASSLSLLQGLEQFF. The chain couples TRBV27 to TRBJ2-1; the D gene is possibly TRBD1 (5 bases). With 3 bases removed from V and 10 bases from J, the gap between germline ends came to 19 bases. The CDR3 has 15 amino acids. Germline loops: CDR1 MNHEY, CDR2 SMNVEV (reference sequence).

The rearrangement uses TRBV4-1 and TRBJ1-5; D gene uncertain. CDR1 and CDR2 (germline): MGHRA, YSYEKL. This CDR3 has 14 residues. V gave up 4 bases and J gave up 6 bases, with 13 bases separating them. CDR3 residues: CASSLTPDTQPQHF. CDR3 coding DNA: TGCGCCAGCAGCCTAACCCCCGACACTCAGCCCCAGCATTTT.

V is TRBV7-2 and J is TRBJ2-2; no firm D call. Germline-derived CDR1 and CDR2 are SGHTA and FQGNSA. V was pared by 1 base and J by 3 bases, with 6 bases between. The CDR3 totals 14 residues. The CDR3 DNA is TGTGCCAGCAGCTTAGAACAGTACACCGGGGAGCTGTTTTTT. Its protein is CASSLEQYTGELFF. Supplemented by reference TRBV7-2 and TRBJ2-2, the full variable domain reads GAGVSQSPSNKVTEKGKDVELRCDPISGHTALYWYRQSLGQGLEFLIYFQGNSAPDKSGLPSDRFSAERTGGSVSTLTIQRTQQEDSAVYLCASSLEQYTGELFFGEGSRLTVL.

V and J are TRBV19 and TRBJ2-1; D unclear. Trimming left V 5 bases short and J 9 bases short, with 17 bases between. Germline CDR1 and CDR2: LNHDA and SQIVND (reference sequence). The length of the CDR3 is 14 residues. CDR3 sequence: CASSPGWQRGEQFF. The CDR3 DNA sequence: TGTGCCAGTAGTCCCGGTTGGCAGCGTGGTGAGCAGTTCTTC.

The chain has TRBV27 and TRBJ1-2, with 7 bases matching TRBD1. J gave up 7 bases and V 4 bases, and 6 bases lay outside the gene matches. Germline assignment: CDR1 MNHEY and CDR2 SMNVEV (reference sequence). This CDR3 spans 13 amino acids. CDR3 protein: CASSSRQGIGYTF. CDR3 in DNA: TGTGCCAGCAGTTCCCGACAGGGCATTGGCTACACCTTC.

The chain combines TRBV10-3 with TRBJ1-5; 8 bases align to TRBD1. The CDR3 consists of 16 residues. The germline V gene has CDR1 ENHRY and CDR2 SYGVKD. Germline trimming cut 6 bases from V and 2 bases from J; bases unmatched to any gene: 9. CDR3 DNA: TGTGCCATCAGCTTGGACAGGGAGATCGGCAATCAGCCCCAGCATTTT. It encodes CAISLDREIGNQPQHF.

This sequence joins TRBV29-1 and TRBJ2-5, with 7 bases matching TRBD1. The V segment lost 7 bases and the J segment 4 bases; nucleotides outside the gene matches: 12. The CDR3 contains 14 residues. Germline V CDR1 and CDR2: SQVTM, ANQGSEA. CDR3 coding DNA: TGCAGCGCCCACGACAGGGCAAAACGAGAGACCCAGTACTTC. Its protein product is CSAHDRAKRETQYF.

J is TRBJ2-5 and V is TRBV11-2; the match to TRBD2 covers 9 bases. Germline V CDR1 and CDR2: SGHAT, FQNNGV. The CDR3 runs to 18 residues. The junction had 9 bases not matched to a gene; V was cut back by 1 base and J by 0 bases. The CDR3 region has the DNA TGTGCCAGCAGCTTAGGTAGCGGGGGTCAGGGGTACCAAGAGACCCAGTACTTC. As protein: CASSLGSGGQGYQETQYF.

The gene calls are TRBV7-9 and TRBJ2-5, with TRBD1 matching 11 bases. The germline V gene has CDR1 SEHNR and CDR2 FQNEAQ (reference sequence). J gave up 4 bases and V 5 bases, and 6 bases lay outside the gene matches. The CDR3 is 15 amino acids. CDR3 nucleotide sequence: TGTGCCAGCAGCGCGTGGACAGGGGGCTTAGAGACCCAGTACTTC. Encoded protein: CASSAWTGGLETQYF.

This chain joins TRBV21-1 and TRBJ2-7; the D call in the table, TRBD1, was not verified against the DNA. TRBV21-1 is termed a pseudogene. This CDR3 region has 15 residues. This CDR3 reads CASSDRDRGDYEQYF. As DNA, the CDR3 is TGTGCCAGCAGCGACCGGGACAGGGGAGACTACGAGCAGTACTTC.